This T cell receptor (beta chain) originates from a study of cytomegalovirus exposure and HLA in healthy donors (dated by TCRdb to about 2017). Regarding the study in general: According to an earlier analysis of a few hundred of the donors, 150 million to 200 million T cells yielded over 90 million unique TCR beta sequences and more than 250 Gb of sequence data. Around 320 gigabases of sequencing data and approximately 85 million unique TCR sequences were included in an early release covering under 650 HLA-typed donors. Among the roughly 390 genotyped donors, around 81% belonged to the genetic ancestry cluster associated with self-reported Caucasian donors. The aim of the study was to test whether cataloging public T cell receptors could identify signatures of past pathogen exposure. The T cell repertoires of 666 subjects were profiled by immunosequencing and related to cytomegalovirus serostatus. A separate validation cohort of roughly 130 different subjects was used in addition to the roughly 670-subject first cohort. To predict cytomegalovirus infection status, the study combined high-throughput TCR immunosequencing, statistical association of individual TCRs with disease status, and machine learning. To study patterns of TCR occurrence, a later analysis re-analyzed previously published TCR beta repertoires from 666 donors and added high-resolution HLA genotyping. Rather than using new phenotypic data, the later analysis identified candidate immune exposures from TCR beta sequences and from how often those sequences occurred across donors. To decide whether each TCR beta V gene segment behaved as functional or pseudogenic, an earlier analysis of nearly 600 of the donors relied on high-throughput TCR beta sequencing. Alongside the repertoire data, information on donor age, sex, ethnicity and CMV serostatus was compiled. A later genetic analysis took genome-wide SNP genotypes for about three fifths of the 666 donors and used that subset as a discovery cohort. All discovery cohort repertoires had been generated on a single sequencing platform. HLA typing covered class I and class II loci at four-digit resolution. Typing coverage differed by locus: A, B, C, DRB1 and DQB1 were typed in roughly 620-630 donors, DQA1 in 500 to 550, DPA1 in 600 to 610, and DPB1 in 400 to 490. Roughly five DR-DQ haplotypes were treated as single units for association and clustering because of strong linkage in the cohort. Among roughly 400 genotyped donors of the cohort, an average of about 240,000 unique TCR beta nucleotide sequences were sequenced per donor, roughly 20% of them non-productive.

Results and caveats for the whole study, not just this receptor: According to the authors, the approach could potentially be generalized to other disease states and immunological phenotypes. In a later analysis, 15,000 to 20,000 TCR beta sequences were associated with specific HLA alleles at a false discovery rate of 0.05. Across donors, most TCR sequences were observed very rarely, whereas some public TCRs were present in many individuals. Because counts were too low, around 17 rarely observed V segments, including chromosome 9 orphons, were left out of the earlier analysis of a few hundred of the donors. Compared with equally common non-associated chains, HLA-associated TCR beta chains in a later analysis were more clonally expanded and had lower generation probabilities. Some IMGT-functional V segments, including TRBV6-2 and TRBV6-3, could not be distinguished by the 87-base-pair reads and were therefore excluded. A further reported finding was that TCR beta sequences accurately predicted the HLA-A and HLA-B alleles for most subjects in the first cohort. Linkage disequilibrium might explain the correlated functional status among segregating V segments, but an unknown experimental factor could not be excluded. According to a later analysis, most CMV-associated TCR beta chains appeared to be HLA-restricted, and the HLA associations seemed to be driven largely by CMV exposure. In a later analysis, several top co-occurrence clusters were reported to appear linked to parvovirus B19, influenza, CMV and Epstein-Barr virus. According to a later genetic analysis, donors in an Asian-associated ancestry cluster had fewer N-insertions in productive TCRs than the approximately 670-donor mean. Because HLA typing was missing for some donors at each locus, association tests included only the typed subset. In both the original and validation cohorts, the classifier was reported to diagnose cytomegalovirus status with high specificity and sensitivity. The sequencing pipeline was judged likely to have produced a cluster of highly shared sequence variants as a technical artifact. When HLA alleles, especially DR and DQ, strongly co-occurred, attributing TCR associations to individual alleles was difficult. In a later genetic analysis, a missense DCLRE1C variant was associated with V-gene and J-gene trimming of TCR beta chains, and the association was replicated in an independent cohort. In this cohort, only TCR beta chains were sequenced, and detectable features were limited by the absence of alpha or paired-chain data. In an earlier analysis of approximately 590 of the donors, most TCR beta V segments appeared in productive rearrangements about 90% or about 30% of the time, broadly matching IMGT annotations. The only immune exposure information available for the cohort was CMV serostatus. In vitro tests confirmed that a few of the cytomegalovirus-associated TCR beta chains recognize cytomegalovirus antigens. In a later analysis, the rate of TCR association differed among HLA loci, with DRB1 alleles having the most associated TCRs and HLA-C alleles having the fewest. The study listed 164 TCR beta chains as associated with cytomegalovirus. The presence/absence analyses assumed that sequencing depth was roughly uniform across donors, and that assumption may not be true.

Concerning this clone itself: Its antigen is currently not known. Base quality data are lacking; no much larger clone is found one base away.

The cohort consisted of 600 to 750 healthy bone marrow donors. At the time of sampling, every cohort member was nominally healthy, though immune exposures that went unrecorded were likely present. The donor was CMV seronegative and belonged to the group of under 400 seronegative cohort members. Each donor provided a peripheral blood sample, and peripheral blood mononuclear cells were used for TCR beta sequencing. The Qiagen DNeasy Blood Extraction Kit was used to extract genomic DNA from the blood cell samples. The CDR3 goes from the cysteine to the phenylalanine over 16 residues. This entry keeps only the CDR3 DNA: 48 bases, framed from base 1. The germline ends are 13 bases apart after V is trimmed by 3 bases and J by 0 bases. The germline V gene (reference sequence) yields LNHDA for CDR1 and SQIVND for CDR2. Library creation used the immunoSEQ multiplex PCR assay. A mixture of 60 forward primers for TCR Vbeta segments and 13 reverse primers for TCR Jbeta segments was used in the multiplex PCR. Amplification of the CDR3 region of rearranged TCR beta genes was performed with a multiplex PCR assay on genomic DNA. The Illumina HiSeq System was used to sequence the amplified TCR beta libraries as 87-base-pair reads. Per the authors' processing: A later analysis tallied 75 million to 95 million unique TCR beta chains across the 666 repertoires, and some 12 million of those chains were shared by two or more donors. To remove PCR and sequencing errors, raw reads were error-corrected and collapsed into unique sequences using a nearest-neighbor algorithm that merged closely related sequences. CDR3 sequences were aligned to IMGT reference sequences to assign V, D and J gene segments. For a sequence to be retained, at least a six-nucleotide match to both a V gene segment and a J gene segment was required. A rearrangement counted as productive if the CDR3 had no stop codons and remained in frame with V and J, and every other rearrangement counted as non-productive. CDR3 was defined by IMGT convention, running from the second conserved V-encoded cysteine to the conserved J-encoded phenylalanine. Sequences without an unambiguous match to a single V gene segment were excluded from the earlier analysis of approximately 560 of the donors. In an earlier analysis of approximately 500 of the donors, a V segment was called functional when productive rearrangements were above 56.7%, and segregating when the standard deviation between donors exceeded 5%. A statistical classification framework was built to diagnose cytomegalovirus status from the catalog of TCR beta chain sequences. In a later analysis, V and J genes were assigned by comparing TCR nucleotide sequences against IMGT/GENE-DB human TR gene sequences. In a later analysis, CDR3 sequences and most-parsimonious VDJ recombination scenarios were assigned using the TCRdist pipeline. A later analysis defined each TCR beta chain by its CDR3 amino acid sequence plus V-gene family, and excluded reads lacking a unique V-gene family. As a way to deal with suspected cross-contamination and a sequencing artifact, a later analysis dropped roughly 620 nucleotide sequences that were highly shared and had low generation probability. In a later analysis, a clonal expansion index for each public chain was calculated from normalized within-repertoire ranks of inferred template counts. Generation probabilities in a later analysis came from a VDJ recombination model fitted to out-of-frame rearrangements, and those results were checked against IGoR. In a later analysis, hypergeometric tests were used to score TCR-TCR, TCR-HLA and TCR-CMV co-occurrence, with a repertoire-size bias correction applied to TCR pairs. False discovery rates were estimated in a later analysis by permuting HLA or CMV assignments 20 times. In a later analysis, co-occurring TCRs were grouped using DBSCAN, with TCRdist sequence similarity added in when clustering inside HLA-allele-positive subsets. Repertoires with fewer than 30,000 or more than 120,000 public chains were left out of co-occurrence clustering, as were a handful of repertoires with anomalous nucleotide sharing. The clones in this table, taken by TCRdb from immuneACCESS, are in-frame only. Not every clone is retained; where verified, under half of the shortfall comes from an unresolved V gene, and the cause of the rest is unknown. V and J calls and clone size are as listed in that table; D and trimming were resolved from the DNA. For this sample the table gives 140,000 or so clones, of which about three quarters were detected only once. 1.5% to 2% of the sample is in the top ten clones.

The sequenced sample consisted of PBMCs. This clonotype originated in a woman in her 30s in good health and CMV-seronegative. The V and J segments used are TRBV19 and TRBJ2-3; tentative D gene TRBD2, with 6 bases matching. The DNA sequence is as follows: TGTGCCAGTAGTATCCGCCGGGGGAGTAGCACAGATACGCAGTATTTT. Its protein is CASSIRRGSSTDTQYF.